One sample yielded the 20 T cell receptor beta chains listed below, sequenced in a study of response to subunit inactivated influenza vaccine. Via MiXCR, TCRdb re-called the RT-PCR reads, giving one row per CDR3 protein. The sample includes roughly 180,000 distinct CDR3 sequences, nearly 9.5% of them seen just once. The material sequenced was non-naive T cells sorted from PBMCs, taken on the day of vaccination. These receptors were taken from a man aged 45-60 years who received an inactivated influenza vaccine.

This chain uses TRBV7-2 with TRBJ2-3; D gene uncertain. The CDR3 is 11 residues long. CDR1 and CDR2 from the germline V gene are SGHTA and FQGNSA. The ends were cut back, 1 base at V and 13 bases at J, with 9 bases in the middle. CDR3 sequence: CASSLGATEYF. CDR3 in DNA: TGTGCCAGCAGCTTAGGGGCGACCGAGTATTTT.

The J gene is TRBJ1-2, the V gene TRBV12-3 or TRBV12-4; D unclear. V shed 3 bases and J shed 8 bases, with 10 bases lying between them. The CDR3 totals 12 residues. CDR3 amino acids: CASSLNDLGYTF. The CDR3 region has the DNA TGTGCCAGCAGTTTGAATGATTTGGGCTACACCTTC.

This clonotype was recorded many times. This sequence joins TRBV10-3 and TRBJ2-7, with a possible D match to TRBD2 (6 bases). The V end was cut by 6 bases, the J end by 0 bases, with 6 bases between. The V gene's germline CDR1 is ENHRY and CDR2 SYGVKD. The CDR3 extends over 12 amino acids. The CDR3 DNA follows: TGTGCCATCAGGCGGGGCTCCTACGAGCAGTACTTC. Translating gives CAIRRGSYEQYF.

This clonotype was counted a few times. This chain uses TRBV28 with TRBJ1-2; 7 bases line up with TRBD1. There are 12 residues in the CDR3. CDR1 and CDR2 (germline): MDHEN, SYDVKM. V lost 7 bases to trimming and J lost 4 bases; unmatched junction nucleotides: 3. The CDR3 sequence: CASIQGTYGYTF. The CDR3 nucleotides read TGTGCCAGCATACAGGGGACCTATGGCTACACCTTC.

This chain connects TRBV6-1 to TRBJ1-1; possibly TRBD1 for D (5 bases). The CDR3 length is 13 residues. From germline, CDR1 is MNHNS and CDR2 SASEGT. V lost 6 bases, J lost 1 base, and 9 bases lay in between. CDR3: CASRPDRNTEAFF. The DNA for the CDR3 is TGTGCCAGCAGACCCGACAGGAACACTGAAGCTTTCTTT.

This clonotype was observed many times. This chain uses TRBV4-1 with TRBJ1-2, with no clear D. V was cut by 0 bases and J by 4 bases, with 9 bases left in between. Germline CDR1 reads MGHRA; CDR2 reads YSYEKL. This CDR3 spans 14 amino acids. The CDR3 sequence: CASSQELTGYGYTF. CDR3 sequence (DNA): TGCGCCAGCAGCCAAGAATTGACGGGCTATGGCTACACCTTC.

This clonotype was seen only a few times. The gene calls are TRBV12-3 or TRBV12-4 and TRBJ1-5, with 8 positions matching TRBD1. The CDR3 consists of 15 residues. Losses at the gene ends were 6 bases for V and 0 bases for J; bases not matched to a gene: 4. The CDR3 DNA is TGTGCCAGCAGCCAAGGGACAGGTAGCAATCAGCCCCAGCATTTT. This sequence encodes CASSQGTGSNQPQHF.

This clonotype was seen a few times. The V and J genes are TRBV5-4 and TRBJ1-1; D is perhaps TRBD1 (6 bases). The V and J ends lost 4 bases and 2 bases respectively, with 12 bases between them. CDR1 is SGHNT and CDR2 is YYREEE in the germline V gene (reference sequence). This CDR3 region has 14 residues. The CDR3, as DNA: TGTGCCAGCAGCCCAGGGGCGGTTAACACTGAAGCTTTCTTT. This encodes CASSPGAVNTEAFF.

The DNA for the CDR3 is TGCAGTGCTAGAGATGGGAGGAAGACAGATACGCAGTATTTT. Residues: CSARDGRKTDTQYF. V gene TRBV20-1 combines with J gene TRBJ2-3; possibly TRBD2 for D (6 bases). This CDR3 has 14 amino acids. The germline gives CDR1 DFQATT, CDR2 SNEGSKA (reference sequence). Between the trimmed V and J ends, which lost 0 bases and 3 bases, there was a span of 10 bases.

This chain joins TRBV20-1 and TRBJ2-7, with 11 bases aligning to TRBD1. The CDR3 totals 14 residues. With V trimmed by 5 bases and J by 1 base, 4 bases remained unmatched. CDR1 DFQATT and CDR2 SNEGSKA come from the germline V gene (reference sequence). CDR3 coding DNA: TGCAGTGCTGGTGGACAGGGGGCATCCTACGAGCAGTACTTC. Translation gives CSAGGQGASYEQYF.

The chain joins TRBV4-1 to TRBJ2-1, with TRBD2 matching 12 bases. This CDR3 has 17 residues. V gave up 0 bases and J gave up 2 bases; unmatched junction bases: 2. Germline V gene data show CDR1 as MGHRA and CDR2 as YSYEKL. CDR3 coding DNA: TGCGCCAGCAGCCAAGATCGGACTAGCGGGGCCTACAATGAGCAGTTCTTC. Protein sequence: CASSQDRTSGAYNEQFF.

This clonotype was observed a handful of times. The V call is TRBV7-6, the J call TRBJ2-2, with TRBD1 identical over 8 bases. The V gene's germline CDR1 is SGHVS and CDR2 FNYEAQ. The CDR3 has 16 amino acids. The V segment lost 5 bases and the J segment 5 bases; nucleotides outside the gene matches: 10. This CDR3 reads CASSKAGGAGTGELFF. The CDR3 nucleotides read TGTGCCAGCAGCAAAGCAGGGGGCGCGGGGACCGGGGAGCTGTTTTTT.

The chain joins TRBV2 to TRBJ2-5, with TRBD2 matching over 14 bases. The CDR3 has 15 amino acids. The V and J ends lost 6 bases and 5 bases, in that order; junction bases with no gene match: 5. Germline V gene lookup returns CDR1 SNHLY and CDR2 FYNNEI. CDR3 protein: CASSGTSGSRETQYF. The CDR3 bases are TGTGCCAGCAGCGGGACTAGCGGGAGCCGGGAGACCCAGTACTTC.

This clonotype was seen more than once but under ten times. The rearrangement joins TRBV11-2 to TRBJ2-7; D not resolved. The germline V gene has CDR1 SGHAT and CDR2 FQNNGV. V lost 1 base and J lost 4, with 8 bases in between. There are 13 residues in the CDR3. The CDR3 region is CASSLVRKYEQYF. CDR3 nucleotide sequence: TGTGCCAGCAGCTTAGTCAGAAAGTACGAGCAGTACTTC.

Only a few counts were recorded for this clonotype. The gene calls are TRBV6-2 or TRBV6-3 and TRBJ2-7; perhaps TRBD1 as D (6 bases). The CDR3 runs to 16 residues. Germline V gene lookup returns CDR1 MNHEY and CDR2 SVGEGT. Trimming took 2 bases from V and 3 from J, leaving 17 bases between them. This chain's CDR3 is CASSYARTATNYEQYF. The CDR3 region has the DNA TGTGCCAGCAGTTACGCTAGGACAGCAACTAACTACGAGCAGTACTTC.

This clonotype was recorded many times. The chain couples TRBV27 to TRBJ1-2, with TRBD1 identical over 9 bases. Germline V gives CDR1 MNHEY, CDR2 SMNVEV (reference sequence). V shed 5 bases, J shed 6 bases, and the junction held 10 bases outside the gene matches. The CDR3 has 15 amino acids. The CDR3 sequence: CASSLLGQGRDGYTF. The CDR3 nucleotides are TGTGCCAGCAGTCTGCTGGGACAGGGAAGGGATGGCTACACCTTC.

In nucleotides, the CDR3 is TGTGCCAGTAGAAAACAGGGTGACGGCTACACCTTC. Protein: CASRKQGDGYTF. This chain connects TRBV19 to TRBJ1-2, with D possibly being TRBD1 (6 bases). The CDR3 has 12 residues. The germline CDR1 and CDR2 sequences are LNHDA and SQIVND (reference sequence). V shed 6 bases and J shed 8 bases, with 13 bases lying between them.

The CDR3 sequence: CASTATSGTFGDEQFF. CDR3 bases: TGTGCCAGCACCGCGACGAGCGGGACGTTCGGAGATGAGCAGTTCTTC. The chain employs TRBV12-3 or TRBV12-4 and TRBJ2-1; 7 bases align to TRBD2. The length of the CDR3 is 16 residues. V was clipped by 7 bases and J by 8 bases; unmatched bases: 17.

The chain uses TRBV5-5 and TRBJ2-7, with 7 nucleotides matching TRBD1. Looked up from germline, CDR1 is SGHKS and CDR2 is YYEKEE (reference sequence). The length of the CDR3 is 16 residues. J lost 2 bases, V lost 0 bases, and 8 bases had no gene match. Here the CDR3 reads CASSLAWAGGTYEQYF. CDR3 DNA: TGTGCCAGCAGCTTGGCCTGGGCAGGGGGTACCTACGAGCAGTACTTC.

This clonotype came up a few times. The J gene is TRBJ1-3, the V gene TRBV20-1; D remains ambiguous. The germline V gene has CDR1 DFQATT and CDR2 SNEGSKA (reference sequence). This CDR3 spans 15 amino acids. The V end lost 4 bases, the J end lost 0 bases, and 13 bases lay between the germline ends. DNA for the CDR3: TGCAGTGCTAAAGGCAGGCCTATCTCTGGAAACACCATATATTTT. Its protein is CSAKGRPISGNTIYF.